The 2 T cell receptor beta chains below all came from one sample that was sequenced in a study of CD8 T cells in ankylosing spondylitis. TCRdb itself ran the 5' RACE reads through MiXCR, one entry per CDR3 protein. The sample lists 200,000 to 300,000 distinct CDR3 sequences, 7.5% to 9.5% seen once, with 4.8% in the top ten. Material for sequencing was blood, either unsorted or a sorted T cell fraction (not recorded which). Source of these receptors: a female donor with ankylosing spondylitis or in good health (not recorded which).

The chain couples TRBV7-3 to TRBJ1-1; D is unclear. Trimming stripped 1 base from V and 4 bases from J, with 22 bases between. In germline, CDR1 is SGHTA, CDR2 FQGTGA. This CDR3 has 18 residues. CDR3 in DNA: TGTGCCAGCAGCTTAATGCCCGGGTTCCTTCGCTTGGGCACTGAAGCTTTCTTT. Translating it yields CASSLMPGFLRLGTEAFF.

This clonotype was seen ten or more times. The chain recombines TRBV20-1 with TRBJ2-7, with 10 bases aligning to TRBD2. J lost 2 bases, V lost 6 bases, and 7 bases had no gene match. CDR1 DFQATT and CDR2 SNEGSKA come from the germline V gene (reference sequence). CDR3 size: 14 residues. In DNA form, the CDR3 reads TGCAGTGCCAGTATAGCGGGAGGTACCTACGAGCAGTACTTC. It codes for CSASIAGGTYEQYF.